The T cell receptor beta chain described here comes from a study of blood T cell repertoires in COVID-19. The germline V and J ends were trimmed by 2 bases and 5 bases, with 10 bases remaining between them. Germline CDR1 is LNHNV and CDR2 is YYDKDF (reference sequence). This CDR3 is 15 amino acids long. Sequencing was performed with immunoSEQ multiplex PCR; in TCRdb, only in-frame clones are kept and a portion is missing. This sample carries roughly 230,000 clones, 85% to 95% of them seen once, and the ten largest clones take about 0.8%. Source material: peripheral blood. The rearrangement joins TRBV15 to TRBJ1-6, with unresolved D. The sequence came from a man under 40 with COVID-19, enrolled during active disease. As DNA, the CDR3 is TGTGCCACCAGCAGACGAAACCAGGATAATTCACCCCTCCACTTT. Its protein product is CATSRRNQDNSPLHF.